The 17 T cell receptor beta chains below were found in one sample sequenced in a study of blood T cell repertoires in COVID-19. Method: immunoSEQ multiplex PCR; TCRdb's copy keeps in-frame clones and lacks some. The sample lists about 150,000 clones, 81% occurring once. Sequenced: peripheral blood. These receptors all come from a woman aged 55 to 70 with active or convalescent COVID-19.

This clone was seen a handful of times. The rearrangement links TRBV6-2 or TRBV6-3 to TRBJ2-1, with TRBD2 identical over 7 bases. The CDR3 runs to 19 residues. CDR1 and CDR2 from the germline V gene are MNHEY and SVGEGT. The trim removed 4 bases at V and 4 bases at J, leaving 19 bases unmatched. The DNA for the CDR3 is TGTGCCAGCAGTTCCCTGGGTGTAGCGGGTTGGGGGACTTACAATGAGCAGTTCTTC. It codes for CASSSLGVAGWGTYNEQFF.

The chain uses TRBV18 and TRBJ2-1, with TRBD1 matching over 9 bases. The trim removed 4 bases at V and 7 bases at J, leaving 5 bases unmatched. The CDR3 is 14 amino acids. Germline assignment: CDR1 KGHSH and CDR2 LQKENI. As DNA, the CDR3 is TGTGCCAGCTCACAGGGACAGGGAGGGAATGAGCAGTTCTTC. It is translated as CASSQGQGGNEQFF.

The chain has TRBV7-2 and TRBJ1-1, with 7 bases matching TRBD1. The V gene end was trimmed by 1 base and the J gene end by 8 bases; junction bases not matched to a gene: 7. Germline V gene data show CDR1 as SGHTA and CDR2 as FQGNSA. The CDR3 runs to 14 residues. The CDR3 is CASSLVTGSGEAFF. The CDR3 DNA reads as TGTGCCAGCAGCTTAGTGACAGGGAGTGGCGAAGCTTTCTTT.

The CDR3 sequence: CASSLDSPGHETQYF. CDR3 bases: TGCGCCAGCAGCCTAGACAGCCCTGGGCATGAGACCCAGTACTTC. The chain combines TRBV5-1 with TRBJ2-5, with D perhaps TRBD1 (5 bases). This CDR3 has 15 residues. Per germline, CDR1 SGHRS and CDR2 YFSETQ. The germline V and J ends were trimmed by 4 bases and 5 bases, with 18 bases remaining between them.

The chain links TRBV24-1 to TRBJ1-5, with D unresolved. This CDR3 has 14 residues. Trimming shortened V by 5 bases and J by 0 bases, and 7 bases separated the two germline ends. Germline assignment: CDR1 KGHDR and CDR2 SFDVKD. CDR3 bases: TGTGCCACCAGTGCACAGTATAGCAATCAGCCCCAGCATTTT. Its translation: CATSAQYSNQPQHF.

In its sample, this clone was seen a few times. V and J are TRBV13 and TRBJ2-7; tentative D call: TRBD1 (6 bases). The length of the CDR3 is 16 residues. V lost 5 bases, J lost 6 bases, and 23 bases lay in between. The germline V gene has CDR1 PRHDT and CDR2 FYEKMQ (reference sequence). CDR3 region: CASSHPQGWARAEQYF. In DNA, the CDR3 is TGTGCCAGCAGCCACCCACAGGGATGGGCTCGAGCCGAGCAGTACTTC. The complete variable domain, with remaining parts taken from reference TRBV13 and TRBJ2-7, reads AAGVIQSPRHLIKEKRETATLKCYPIPRHDTVYWYQQGPGQDPQFLISFYEKMQSDKGSIPDRFSAQQFSDYHSELNMSSLELGDSALYFCASSHPQGWARAEQYFGPGTRLTVT.

The genes are TRBV7-9 and TRBJ2-3; weak D call: TRBD1 (7 bases). V lost 5 bases to trimming and J lost 3 bases, with 15 bases between them. CDR1 and CDR2 (germline): SEHNR, FQNEAQ (reference sequence). The CDR3 sequence is 15 residues long. DNA for the CDR3: TGTGCCAGCAGCCAGACAGGGAGGTTAACAGATACGCAGTATTTT. Residues: CASSQTGRLTDTQYF.

This clone is a singleton in its sample. The rearrangement joins TRBV10-3 to TRBJ1-6; maybe TRBD1 (5 bases). The germline V gene has CDR1 ENHRY and CDR2 SYGVKD. V lost 6 bases, J lost 8 bases, and 11 bases lay in between. This CDR3 spans 13 amino acids. The CDR3 here is CAISQGEDSPLHF. The DNA of the CDR3 is TGTGCCATCAGCCAGGGTGAGGATTCACCCCTCCACTTT.

V usage is TRBV12-5 and J usage is TRBJ1-1; D unclear. The CDR3 spans 17 residues. Germline CDR1 and CDR2: LGHNT and FRNRAP. V was pared by 2 bases and J by 5 bases, with 21 bases between. CDR3 protein: CASGLSTGSRPMTEAFF. DNA of the CDR3: TGTGCTAGTGGTTTGTCGACGGGATCCCGCCCTATGACTGAAGCTTTCTTT.

This sequence joins TRBV18 and TRBJ2-7, with 7 bases lining up with TRBD2. Germline V CDR1 and CDR2: KGHSH, LQKENI. The CDR3 is 15 residues long. V dropped 3 bases and J dropped 3; count of bases not matched to a gene: 8. DNA for the CDR3: TGTGCCAGCTCACCCGGACTAGGCCGCCGCTACGAGCAGTACTTC. The encoded protein is CASSPGLGRRYEQYF.

The DNA of the CDR3 is TGTGCCAGCAGCTCCCATGGTAGGGGGCGACCTTTTAATCAGCCCCAGCATTTT. Amino acids: CASSSHGRGRPFNQPQHF. The V and J genes are TRBV3-1 (or the pseudogene TRBV3-2) and TRBJ1-5, with TRBD1 matching 7 bases. The CDR3 is made up of 18 amino acids. In germline, CDR1 is LGHDT, CDR2 YNNKEL (reference sequence). With V trimmed by 5 bases and J by 4 bases, 17 bases remained unmatched.

The chain joins TRBV6-6 to TRBJ2-5, with 10 bases matching TRBD2. Per the germline V gene, CDR1 is MNHNY and CDR2 is SVGAGI (reference sequence). The CDR3 runs 14 residues. V was pared by 5 bases and J by 5 bases, with 5 bases of the junction left unmatched. This chain's CDR3 is CASSSGGVGETQYF. DNA for the CDR3: TGTGCCAGCAGTAGCGGGGGGGTCGGGGAGACCCAGTACTTC.

The chain is built from TRBV5-4 and TRBJ1-2; unclear D gene. CDR3 length equals 17 residues. V was pared by 2 bases and J by 8 bases, with 25 bases between. The germline CDR1 and CDR2 sequences are SGHNT and YYREEE (reference sequence). The CDR3 protein is CASSFEGGREGRGGYTF. CDR3 nucleotide sequence: TGTGCCAGCAGCTTTGAGGGAGGACGTGAGGGCCGGGGAGGCTACACCTTC.

V and J are TRBV30 and TRBJ1-2; 7 bases align to TRBD1. The ends lost 1 base at V and 3 bases at J; junction bases unmatched: 5. CDR1 GTSNPN and CDR2 SVGIG come from the germline V gene (reference sequence). There are 14 residues in the CDR3. The CDR3 region is CAWSAQGGDYGYTF. For the CDR3, the DNA is TGTGCCTGGAGTGCCCAGGGGGGAGACTATGGCTACACCTTC.

The CDR3 DNA reads as TGTGCCAGCAGTTACTCGAGAAAAACTATCTACACGACCAACCAAGAGACCCAGTACTTC. Amino acid sequence: CASSYSRKTIYTTNQETQYF. The J gene is TRBJ2-5, the V gene TRBV6-2 or TRBV6-3; D unresolved. The germline V gene encodes CDR1 MNHEY and CDR2 SVGEGT. The CDR3 spans 20 residues. The V end lost 0 bases, the J end lost 0 bases, and 23 bases lay between the germline ends.

This chain connects TRBV24-1 to TRBJ1-1; D is unclear. With 0 bases removed from V and 2 bases from J, the gap between germline ends came to 15 bases. Germline CDR1 and CDR2: KGHDR and SFDVKD. The CDR3 extends over 17 amino acids. CDR3 nucleotides: TGTGCCACCAGTGATTTGAAGTTGCCCGGGGATAACACTGAAGCTTTCTTT. Its translation: CATSDLKLPGDNTEAFF.

The J gene is TRBJ2-3, the V gene TRBV2; possible D gene TRBD2, 5 bases. The ends were cut back, 10 bases at V and 4 bases at J, with 18 bases in the middle. From germline, CDR1 is SNHLY and CDR2 FYNNEI. The CDR3 extends over 14 amino acids. The CDR3 is CANPGSATADTQYF. In DNA, the CDR3 is TGTGCCAACCCGGGATCCGCCACCGCAGATACGCAGTATTTT. Full variable domain (outside the CDR3, taken from reference TRBV2 and TRBJ2-3): EPEVTQTPSHQVTQMGQEVILRCVPISNHLYFYWYRQILGQKVEFLVSFYNNEISEKSEIFDDQFSVERPDGSNFTLKIRSTKLEDSAMYFCANPGSATADTQYFGPGTRLTVL.